The following is a TCR beta chain sequence with its context. Extracted RNA was reverse transcribed into cDNA, the sequencing template. Only in-frame clones appear in the TCRdb table, and some are missing; sequencing was by immunoSEQ multiplex PCR. Here the sample spans over 100,000 clones, roughly 50% being singletons. Treatment specified: oral pan-JAK inhibitor, 5-10 mg twice daily. Between the trimmed V and J ends, which lost 3 bases and 6 bases, there was a span of 13 bases. In germline, CDR1 is GTSNPN, CDR2 SVGIG (reference sequence). This CDR3 is 13 amino acids long. The data were obtained in a study of CD8+ T cells in alopecia areata.

The clonotype originates from a human donor with alopecia areata. The rearrangement links TRBV30 to TRBJ2-3; D possibly uses TRBD1 or TRBD2 (6 bases each). This specimen was CD8+ T cells sorted from blood, taken at week 24, from a patient treated with tofacitinib. The CDR3 sequence is CAWRRGVTDTQYF. The CDR3 nucleotides read TGTGCCTGGAGAAGGGGGGTAACGGATACGCAGTATTTT.